These 24 T cell receptor beta chains were all obtained from the same sample, sequenced in a study of beta chain features in type 1 diabetes. Reverse transcription of all isolated RNA meant that expressed TCRB transcripts were sequenced. Sequenced by immunoSEQ multiplex PCR; TCRdb stores in-frame clones only, minus some. The data show some 270,000 clones, 8% seen once. Sequenced input: central memory CD4+ T cells from blood. The receptors were gathered from a woman aged 18 to 35 in good health.

The genes are TRBV6-5 and TRBJ1-1, with D unclear. The CDR3 totals 11 residues. In germline, CDR1 is MNHEY, CDR2 SVGAGI. With 7 bases removed from V and 4 bases from J, the gap between germline ends came to 7 bases. The CDR3 nucleotides read TGTGCCAGCAAGCGGGGCACTGAAGCTTTCTTT. Translation: CASKRGTEAFF.

This clone was detected a few times. The chain carries TRBV7-9 and TRBJ1-2, with TRBD1 matching over 10 bases. The ends lost 4 bases at V and 4 bases at J; junction bases unmatched: 6. Germline V gene data show CDR1 as SEHNR and CDR2 as FQNEAQ (reference sequence). The CDR3 loop spans 15 amino acids. The CDR3 nucleotides are TGTGCCAGCAGCTCCGGGACAGGGGAGACCTATGGCTACACCTTC. Translated: CASSSGTGETYGYTF.

This clone was counted only a few times. The V gene is TRBV18, the J gene TRBJ2-2; TRBD1 might be the D (6 bases). The germline CDR1 and CDR2 sequences are KGHSH and LQKENI. There are 15 residues in the CDR3. With 6 bases removed from V and 6 bases from J, the gap between germline ends came to 17 bases. CDR3 sequence reads: CASSGDILAAGELFF. The CDR3 DNA reads as TGTGCCAGCTCCGGGGACATCCTCGCCGCCGGGGAGCTGTTTTTT.

This clone was counted only a few times. The junction differs from germline at one of its ends, possibly a read error. V gene TRBV2 combines with J gene TRBJ2-7, with TRBD2 matching over 8 bases. This CDR3 is 14 amino acids long. Germline V lookup: CDR1 SNHLY, CDR2 FYNNEI. CDR3 DNA sequence: TGTGCCAGCACCCCGGCGGGAGGAAGCGTTTCCCACGTCTTC. It translates to CASTPAGGSVSHVF.

This clone appeared a few times. CDR3 region: CASKVAGGSTDTQYF. The CDR3 coding sequence is TGCGCCAGCAAGGTAGCGGGGGGAAGCACAGATACGCAGTATTTT. This chain joins TRBV5-1 and TRBJ2-3, with TRBD2 matching over 10 bases. Looked up from germline, CDR1 is SGHRS and CDR2 is YFSETQ. The CDR3 runs 15 residues. Trimming took 6 bases from V and 0 from J; bases not matched to a gene: 4.

This clone was observed many times. V gene TRBV10-3 combines with J gene TRBJ2-3; D might be TRBD1 or TRBD2, each matching 6 bases. The CDR3 consists of 15 residues. CDR1 and CDR2 from the germline V gene are ENHRY and SYGVKD. V shed 5 bases and J shed 0 bases, with 12 bases lying between them. The CDR3 here is CAISRGGSSTDTQYF. Written as DNA, the CDR3 is TGTGCCATCAGTCGAGGGGGGTCTAGCACAGATACGCAGTATTTT.

This chain uses TRBV7-2 with TRBJ1-1, with D perhaps matching TRBD1 (6 bases). Germline CDR1 and CDR2: SGHTA and FQGNSA. V was clipped by 5 bases and J by 5 bases, with 18 bases between them. This CDR3 comprises 15 residues. The CDR3 is CASSPSGARKTEAFF. CDR3 nucleotide sequence: TGTGCCAGCAGCCCCTCGGGGGCGAGGAAGACTGAAGCTTTCTTT.

This clone was counted a few times. The rearrangement uses TRBV15 and TRBJ2-7; the D gene is possibly TRBD1 (5 bases). The V gene lost 1 base and the J gene lost 11 bases, with 15 bases spanning the gap. CDR3 length equals 13 residues. Germline V CDR1 and CDR2: LNHNV, YYDKDF (reference sequence). Here the CDR3 reads CATSRVAGYYKYV. Here the CDR3 DNA reads TGTGCCACCAGCAGAGTAGCAGGGTATTATAAGTACGTC.

The chain is built from TRBV7-9 and TRBJ1-2; 9 positions agree with TRBD1. This CDR3 region has 15 residues. CDR1 and CDR2 from the germline V gene are SEHNR and FQNEAQ (reference sequence). V lost 5 bases, J lost 4 bases, and 8 bases stayed unmatched. The CDR3: CASSTGQGNVYGYTF. The CDR3 DNA reads as TGTGCCAGCAGCACCGGACAGGGGAACGTCTATGGCTACACCTTC.

The CDR3 DNA follows: TGTGCCAGCAGCTCCAAGGGGCTCGAGCAGTACGTC. Translating gives CASSSKGLEQYV. The chain is built from TRBV5-8 and TRBJ2-7, with D possibly being TRBD1 (5 bases). Trimming stripped 3 bases from V and 6 bases from J, with 10 bases between. The CDR3 contains 12 residues. Germline CDR1 SGHTS, CDR2 YDEGEE.

The chain joins TRBV18 to TRBJ1-5; 10 bases line up with TRBD1. The CDR3 length is 17 residues. J gave up 6 bases and V 3 bases, and 11 bases lay outside the gene matches. Germline CDR1 KGHSH, CDR2 LQKENI. CDR3 loop: CASSPDPGTGDGQPQHF. The CDR3 DNA is TGTGCCAGCTCACCGGACCCCGGGACAGGGGATGGTCAGCCCCAGCATTTT.

This clone was counted between two and nine times. This rearrangement joins TRBV19 to TRBJ2-3; TRBD2 matches 7 bases. Germline CDR1 LNHDA, CDR2 SQIVND (reference sequence). V shed 6 bases and J 2 bases; nucleotides not matched to a gene: 11. This CDR3 is built from 16 residues. The CDR3 spells CASSMNVGGYTDTQYF. The CDR3 coding sequence is TGTGCCAGTAGCATGAACGTGGGAGGGTACACAGATACGCAGTATTTT.

This clone came up a few times. The chain links TRBV9 to TRBJ2-3; D is unclear. V gave up 3 bases and J gave up 8 bases, with 10 bases separating them. The CDR3 runs to 12 residues. In germline, CDR1 is SGDLS, CDR2 YYNGEE. CDR3 loop: CASSGAPGTQYF. The CDR3 nucleotides read TGTGCCAGCAGCGGAGCCCCCGGTACGCAGTATTTT. Full variable domain (remainder filled in from reference TRBV9 and TRBJ2-3): DSGVTQTPKHLITATGQRVTLRCSPRSGDLSVYWYQQSLDQGLQFLIQYYNGEERAKGNILERFSAQQFPDLHSELNLSSLELGDSALYFCASSGAPGTQYFGPGTRLTVL.

This clone was counted between two and nine times. The chain joins TRBV19 to TRBJ2-3; D gene ambiguous. V was clipped by 1 base and J by 2 bases, with 4 bases between them. The CDR3 covers 13 residues. Germline values: CDR1 LNHDA, CDR2 SQIVND (reference sequence). The CDR3 is CASSIGHTDTQYF. CDR3 nucleotide sequence: TGTGCCAGTAGTATAGGCCACACAGATACGCAGTATTTT.

V and J are TRBV28 and TRBJ1-2, with D possibly being TRBD1 (6 bases). The germline V gene encodes CDR1 MDHEN and CDR2 SYDVKM. The CDR3 has 14 amino acids. V lost 2 bases and J lost 8, with 15 bases in between. In DNA form, the CDR3 reads TGTGCCAGCAGTTTAGCCCCCAGGCAGGGGGGCTACACCTTC. Translating gives CASSLAPRQGGYTF.

This clone occurred a few times. The chain is built from TRBV5-4 and TRBJ2-2, with 9 nucleotides matching TRBD2. The length of the CDR3 is 16 residues. Germline V gives CDR1 SGHNT, CDR2 YYREEE (reference sequence). Losses at the gene ends were 5 bases for V and 1 base for J; bases not matched to a gene: 6. The CDR3: CASREYSGRNTGELFF. For the CDR3, the DNA is TGTGCCAGCAGAGAATATAGCGGGAGGAACACCGGGGAGCTGTTTTTT.

This clone occurred a few times. This chain links TRBV9 with TRBJ1-5, with D uncertain. The CDR3 has 16 amino acids. V lost 1 base, J lost 3 bases, and 14 bases lay in between. Germline V CDR1 and CDR2: SGDLS, YYNGEE. CDR3 DNA: TGTGCCAGCAGCGTATGGGTCGGAGGTCCCAATCAGCCCCAGCATTTT. Encoded protein: CASSVWVGGPNQPQHF.

J is TRBJ1-5 and V is TRBV2; 10 bases match TRBD1. Germline assignment: CDR1 SNHLY and CDR2 FYNNEI. The CDR3 sequence is 14 residues long. V lost 3 bases, J lost 5 bases, and 1 base stayed unmatched. Written as DNA, the CDR3 is TGTGCCAGCAGTGAGGGGACAGGGGATCAGCCCCAGCATTTT. This translates into CASSEGTGDQPQHF.

CDR3 coding DNA: TGTGCCACTCGGGAGCGGGAGGAGTACGGCGAGCAGTACTTC. Translating it yields CATREREEYGEQYF. The V and J genes are TRBV10-3 and TRBJ2-7, with TRBD2 identical over 9 bases. Trimming cost V 10 bases and J 6 bases; bases outside gene matches: 13. The germline CDR1 and CDR2 sequences are ENHRY and SYGVKD. The CDR3 runs to 14 residues.

About this clone itself: The junction departs from the called germline gene at one end, perhaps through a read error. CDR3 nucleotides: TGCGCCAGCAGCCAAGTGCATGGGACAGGGGGAAACACCATATATTTT. Its translation is CASSQVHGTGGNTIYF. V gene TRBV7-2 combines with J gene TRBJ1-3, with 9 bases that match TRBD1. Germline lookup yields CDR1 SGHTA and CDR2 FQGNSA. The CDR3 totals 16 residues.

The chain has TRBV7-2 and TRBJ1-1; unclear D gene. There are 13 residues in the CDR3. Trimming removed 2 bases at V and 3 bases at J, with 7 bases between. The V gene's germline CDR1 is SGHTA and CDR2 FQGNSA. The CDR3 here is CASSLTPDTEAFF. In nucleotides, the CDR3 is TGTGCCAGCAGCTTAACTCCGGACACTGAAGCTTTCTTT.

This clone was picked up many times. In nucleotides, the CDR3 is TGTGCCACCAGCGGACAGGGCACCGGGGAGCTGTTTTTT. It encodes CATSGQGTGELFF. This rearrangement joins TRBV15 to TRBJ2-2; 8 nucleotides match TRBD1. The ends lost 5 bases at V and 4 bases at J; junction bases unmatched: 0. Germline V lookup: CDR1 LNHNV, CDR2 YYDKDF (reference sequence). The CDR3 consists of 13 residues.

At least ten counts were recorded for this clone. The CDR3 reads CASSGTGTAYEQYF. The CDR3 region has the DNA TGTGCCAGCTCGGGGACAGGGACAGCCTACGAGCAGTACTTC. V usage is TRBV18 and J usage is TRBJ2-7, with 9 bases identical to TRBD1. The CDR3 has 14 amino acids. The J segment lost 2 bases and the V segment lost 6 bases, leaving 5 bases of the junction unmatched. The germline V gene encodes CDR1 KGHSH and CDR2 LQKENI.

This clone turned up a few times. The V call is TRBV7-9, the J call TRBJ1-4, with a tentative D call TRBD1 (6 bases). Per the germline V gene, CDR1 is SEHNR and CDR2 is FQNEAQ (reference sequence). CDR3 size: 16 residues. V gave up 0 bases and J gave up 8 bases, with 16 bases separating them. The CDR3 nucleotides read TGTGCCAGCAGCTTAGCCCAACGATGGGGGGCGGAAAAACTGTTTTTT. As protein: CASSLAQRWGAEKLFF. Looking up the rest from reference TRBV7-9 and TRBJ1-4 gives the full variable domain: DTGVSQNPRHKITKRGQNVTFRCDPISEHNRLYWYRQTLGQGPEFLTYFQNEAQLEKSRLLSDRFSAERPKGSFSTLEIQRTEQGDSAMYLCASSLAQRWGAEKLFFGSGTQLSVL.